A selection of T cell receptor beta chains follows, all from one sample in a study of blood T cell repertoires in COVID-19. The assay was immunoSEQ multiplex PCR, and TCRdb's table has in-frame clones only and misses some. In the table there are 310,000 or so clones, roughly 90% of which are singletons. The sample taken for sequencing was PBMCs or T cells enriched from blood (not recorded which). The receptors here all came from a young woman who had recovered from COVID-19. Each CDR3 is given with its conserved first and last residue. The D gene is left open where the match is weak. The listing skips clone size in some rows; elsewhere it reads once, few, many or a size class.

D: -
J: TRBJ1-2
size: -
V: TRBV28
DNA: TGTGCCAGCAGCCCCACGACAGAAAACTATGGCTACACCTTC
CDR3: CASSPTTENYGYTF

D: -
J: TRBJ1-2
size: -
V: TRBV18
DNA: TGTGCCAGCTCATCGACCGAGGAGGGATATGGCTACACCTTC
CDR3: CASSSTEEGYGYTF

D: TRBD2
J: TRBJ2-3
size: -
V: TRBV28
DNA: TGTGCCAGCAGTCGGGGCGGGGGTAGCACAGATACGCAGTATTTT
CDR3: CASSRGGGSTDTQYF

D: TRBD2
J: TRBJ2-5
size: -
V: TRBV7-2
DNA: TGTGCCAGCACCCCGCGGGGGGGGTTGGCCCAGTACTTC
CDR3: CASTPRGGLAQYF

D: -
J: TRBJ1-1
size: -
V: TRBV28
DNA: TGTGCCAGCAGTTCGCCGGAGGGGTTGGTCACTGAAGCTTTCTTT
CDR3: CASSSPEGLVTEAFF

D: TRBD1
J: TRBJ2-1
size: -
V: TRBV11-3
DNA: TGTGCCAGCAGCTTAACTCGGGACAGCTCCTACAATGAGCAGTTCTTC
CDR3: CASSLTRDSSYNEQFF

D: TRBD2
J: TRBJ2-2
size: once
V: TRBV28
DNA: TGTGCCAGCAGTTTATTACTAGCGGGAGGCCTAGGCACCGGGGAGCTGTTTTTT
CDR3: CASSLLLAGGLGTGELFF

D: -
J: TRBJ1-3
size: -
V: TRBV5-6
DNA: TGTGCCAGCAGCAAACCAGCGCTGGGAAACACCATATATTTT
CDR3: CASSKPALGNTIYF

D: -
J: TRBJ1-2
size: -
V: TRBV27
DNA: TGTGCCAGCAGTTTTTCGTCGAATGGGAGATCATATGGCTACACCTTC
CDR3: CASSFSSNGRSYGYTF

D: TRBD1
J: TRBJ1-6
size: -
V: TRBV6-5
DNA: TGTGCCAGCAGTTACGGGCAGGGGGCACCGACCCTCCACTTT
CDR3: CASSYGQGAPTLHF